This record covers a single T cell receptor (beta chain). These data belong to a study of T cell repertoires and Cas9 in healthy adults. Assay used: immunoSEQ multiplex PCR; TCRdb lists only in-frame clones, some missing. The sample has some 20,000 clones; about 90% are singletons. The CDR3 extends over 15 amino acids. The V gene lost 0 bases and the J gene lost 5 bases, with 13 bases spanning the gap. The germline CDR1 and CDR2 sequences are MGHRA and YSYEKL. The V call is TRBV4-1, the J call TRBJ2-5; D gene ambiguous. This receptor was identified in a human donor in good health. The sequencing sample was made of CD4+ effector T cells (CD127+, CD25-, CD137-, CD154-) from PBMCs; culture status not recorded. Here the CDR3 reads CASSQDPLGGETQYF. The CDR3 nucleotides read TGCGCCAGCAGCCAAGACCCCCTGGGTGGGGAGACCCAGTACTTC.